The 28 T cell receptor beta chains below all came from one sample that was sequenced in a study of response to subunit inactivated influenza vaccine. TCRdb reprocessed the RT-PCR reads via MiXCR and lists one record per CDR3 protein. The repertoire includes 650,000 or so distinct CDR3 sequences, approximately 14% of them detected once, and 6.5% to 8% sits in the top ten. Sample: PBMCs from blood, taken 14 to 15 days before vaccination. The receptors shown here come from a middle-aged man who received an inactivated influenza vaccine.

V gene TRBV29-1 combines with J gene TRBJ2-5; 8 bases match TRBD1. V trimming: 7 bases; J trimming: 5 bases; junction bases outside the gene matches: 12. CDR1 is SQVTM, CDR2 ANQGSEA, per germline. The CDR3 length is 14 residues. CDR3 region: CSAGDRRVRETQYF. The CDR3 DNA follows: TGCAGCGCTGGGGACAGGAGGGTTAGGGAGACCCAGTACTTC.

The J gene is TRBJ2-5, the V gene TRBV6-2 or TRBV6-3; a weak D match, TRBD1 (6 bases). Per germline, CDR1 MNHEY and CDR2 SVGEGT. The V end was cut by 10 bases, the J end by 4 bases, with 22 bases between. This CDR3 is built from 15 residues. The CDR3 here is CATQPQGLPGETQYF. In nucleotides, the CDR3 is TGTGCCACCCAACCTCAGGGGCTTCCAGGAGAGACCCAGTACTTC.

In this sample, this clonotype turned up a few times. This chain uses TRBV4-3 with TRBJ2-1; D is perhaps TRBD2 (5 bases). The germline V gene has CDR1 LGHNA and CDR2 YSLEER. V shed 3 bases and J shed 8 bases, with 14 bases lying between them. The length of the CDR3 is 14 residues. This chain's CDR3 is CASSHSHLDYEQFF. The DNA of the CDR3 is TGCGCCAGCAGCCATTCCCACTTGGACTATGAGCAGTTCTTC.

This clonotype was recorded a few times. The chain carries TRBV19 and TRBJ2-7; possible D gene TRBD2, 6 bases. CDR1 is LNHDA, CDR2 SQIVND, per germline (reference sequence). The CDR3 totals 13 residues. V lost 6 bases, J lost 3 bases, and 12 bases lay in between. CDR3 in DNA: TGTGCCAGTAGCGTAGCGGCACACTACGAGCAGTACTTC. Translating it yields CASSVAAHYEQYF. Based on the CDR3 plus reference TRBV19 and TRBJ2-7, the full variable domain is DGGITQSPKYLFRKEGQNVTLSCEQNLNHDAMYWYRQDPGQGLRLIYYSQIVNDFQKGDIAEGYSVSREKKESFPLTVTSAQKNPTAFYLCASSVAAHYEQYFGPGTRLTVT.

A single count supports this clonotype. The chain employs TRBV20-1 and TRBJ2-3; D not certain. The V and J ends lost 0 bases and 2 bases respectively, with 12 bases between them. From germline, CDR1 is DFQATT and CDR2 SNEGSKA (reference sequence). There are 15 residues in the CDR3. The CDR3: CSARDLERPTDTQYF. The DNA of the CDR3 is TGCAGTGCTAGAGATCTGGAGCGTCCCACAGATACGCAGTATTTT.

This chain uses TRBV10-3 with TRBJ2-1, with 10 bases identical to TRBD1. J was trimmed by 4 bases and V by 6 bases; bases with no gene match: 3. Germline V gene data show CDR1 as ENHRY and CDR2 as SYGVKD. The CDR3 length is 14 residues. This chain's CDR3 is CAIRDRGPYNEQFF. The DNA for the CDR3 is TGTGCCATCAGAGACAGGGGGCCTTACAATGAGCAGTTCTTC.

This clonotype was recorded a few times. The chain uses TRBV12-3 or TRBV12-4 and TRBJ1-1; D is uncertain. The CDR3 is 14 amino acids. Trimming stripped 1 base from V and 2 bases from J, with 8 bases between. The CDR3 DNA follows: TGTGCCAGCAGTTTAGGCACGATCAACACTGAAGCTTTCTTT. Its translation: CASSLGTINTEAFF.

This clonotype was counted only a few times. The chain recombines TRBV20-1 with TRBJ2-2, with no clear D. V lost 2 bases, J lost 0 bases, and 10 bases lay in between. The CDR3 is 15 residues long. Germline values: CDR1 DFQATT, CDR2 SNEGSKA (reference sequence). CDR3 bases: TGCAGTGCTAGAAAGGATAGGTCGAACACCGGGGAGCTGTTTTTT. Amino acids: CSARKDRSNTGELFF.

The J gene is TRBJ2-1, the V gene TRBV6-5; D is unclear. The germline V gene encodes CDR1 MNHEY and CDR2 SVGAGI. V lost 0 bases, J lost 4 bases, and 13 bases lay in between. The CDR3 runs 16 residues. The CDR3 DNA reads TGTGCCAGCAGTTACTCGAATAAACTACTGTACAATGAGCAGTTCTTC. Protein: CASSYSNKLLYNEQFF.

This clonotype was observed a few times. The chain couples TRBV28 to TRBJ1-2, with TRBD1 identical over 7 bases. The CDR3 loop spans 14 amino acids. V lost 3 bases, J lost 6 bases, and 7 bases stayed unmatched. Germline V gives CDR1 MDHEN, CDR2 SYDVKM. CDR3 sequence (DNA): TGTGCCAGCAGTTTCCACGACAGGGATAATGGCTACACCTTC. Protein product: CASSFHDRDNGYTF.

The rearrangement joins TRBV5-1 to TRBJ1-2; 8 nucleotides match TRBD1. The V segment lost 4 bases and the J segment 8 bases; nucleotides outside the gene matches: 13. CDR3 length: 15 amino acids. Germline V gene data show CDR1 as SGHRS and CDR2 as YFSETQ. As DNA, the CDR3 is TGCGCCAGCAGCCAACCCGAGACAGGGGAAGAGGGCTACACCTTC. Translating gives CASSQPETGEEGYTF.

This clonotype was counted between two and nine times. The rearrangement joins TRBV29-1 to TRBJ2-3; TRBD1 might be the D (5 bases). CDR3 length: 12 residues. Trimming cost V 5 bases and J 2 bases, with 8 bases left between them. The V gene's germline CDR1 is SQVTM and CDR2 ANQGSEA. CDR3 DNA: TGCAGCGTTTTGACAGCCACAGATACGCAGTATTTT. As protein: CSVLTATDTQYF.

This clonotype was picked up a small number of times. This sequence joins TRBV25-1 and TRBJ1-4, with D hard to call. The CDR3 extends over 10 amino acids. The germline V gene encodes CDR1 MGHDK and CDR2 SYGVNS. Trimming cost V 3 bases and J 8 bases, with 1 base left between them. CDR3 sequence (DNA): TGTGCCAGCAGTGACGAAAAACTGTTTTTT. Translation gives CASSDEKLFF.

This clonotype has only a few counts. The chain links TRBV5-6 to TRBJ2-2, with TRBD1 matching 8 bases. The CDR3 loop spans 16 amino acids. Germline values: CDR1 SGHDT, CDR2 YYEEEE. Trimming cost V 0 bases and J 6 bases; bases outside gene matches: 7. The CDR3 DNA sequence: TGTGCCAGCAGCTTGGCCCAGGGGGCTTTATCCGGGGAGCTGTTTTTT. Its protein is CASSLAQGALSGELFF.

Concerning this clonotype itself: The junction does not match germline at one end; this may be a read error. The chain recombines TRBV12-3 or TRBV12-4 with TRBJ1-3, with unresolved D. The CDR3 sequence is 16 residues long. The CDR3 region is CASSLGVTSSGNTIHF. The CDR3 DNA reads TGTGCCAGCAGTTTAGGTGTCACTAGCTCTGGAAACACCATACATTTT.

This clonotype was counted a few times. This chain connects TRBV7-8 to TRBJ2-3, with D perhaps TRBD2 (6 bases). CDR1 and CDR2 from the germline V gene are SGHVS and FQNEAQ. The CDR3 covers 17 residues. The ends were cut back, 1 base at V and 0 bases at J, with 14 bases in the middle. The CDR3 sequence is CASSLEYGTVSTDTQYF. Written as DNA, the CDR3 is TGTGCCAGCAGCTTAGAATATGGGACTGTTAGCACAGATACGCAGTATTTT. The entire variable domain, with the rest obtained from reference TRBV7-8 and TRBJ2-3, is as follows: GAGVSQSPRYKVAKRGQDVALRCDPISGHVSLFWYQQALGQGPEFLTYFQNEAQLDKSGLPSDRFFAERPEGSVSTLKIQRTQQEDSAVYLCASSLEYGTVSTDTQYFGPGTRLTVL.

The chain has TRBV2 and TRBJ2-7, with D perhaps TRBD1 (5 bases). This CDR3 spans 14 amino acids. Trimming took off 1 base at V and 3 bases at J, with 10 bases between the two ends. Per germline, CDR1 SNHLY and CDR2 FYNNEI. The CDR3 coding sequence is TGTGCCAGCAGTGAAGGCAGGGCCCTCTACGAGCAGTACTTC. It encodes CASSEGRALYEQYF.

In its sample, this clonotype was seen a few times. The chain links TRBV6-2 or TRBV6-3 to TRBJ1-1; D unclear. This CDR3 has 16 residues. Trimming stripped 6 bases from V and 0 bases from J, with 17 bases between. The germline V gene has CDR1 MNHEY and CDR2 SVGEGT. The CDR3, as DNA: TGTGCCAGCAGCCGCAGATCGGGGTTAATGAACACTGAAGCTTTCTTT. It translates to CASSRRSGLMNTEAFF.

The chain has TRBV15 and TRBJ2-7; 7 bases line up with TRBD2. The CDR3 length is 12 residues. V shed 5 bases, J shed 7 bases, and the junction held 5 bases outside the gene matches. Germline V gives CDR1 LNHNV, CDR2 YYDKDF (reference sequence). The DNA of the CDR3 is TGTGCCACCAGCCGGCTCGGGGGGGAGCAGTACTTC. It is translated as CATSRLGGEQYF.

V usage is TRBV20-1 and J usage is TRBJ2-1; no definite D call. Germline values: CDR1 DFQATT, CDR2 SNEGSKA (reference sequence). The CDR3 spans 11 residues. Trimming removed 3 bases from V and 12 bases from J, with 12 bases in between. The CDR3: CSARAAMGQFF. In DNA, the CDR3 is TGCAGTGCTAGGGCAGCTATGGGGCAGTTCTTC.

The genes are TRBV5-4 and TRBJ2-3; 7 bases align to TRBD1. Germline lookup yields CDR1 SGHNT and CDR2 YYREEE (reference sequence). With 1 base clipped from V and 2 bases from J, the junction kept 7 bases outside the gene matches. The CDR3 spans 16 residues. CDR3 coding DNA: TGTGCCAGCAGCTTGCGCAGGGGGTTTGACACAGATACGCAGTATTTT. Translation gives CASSLRRGFDTDTQYF.

This clonotype was counted between two and nine times. The V call is TRBV9, the J call TRBJ1-1; 8 bases fit TRBD1. V trimming: 3 bases; J trimming: 3 bases; junction bases outside the gene matches: 4. The CDR3 loop spans 14 amino acids. Germline CDR1 reads SGDLS; CDR2 reads YYNGEE. The CDR3 reads CASSARQGYTEAFF. CDR3 DNA: TGTGCCAGCAGCGCCCGACAGGGGTACACTGAAGCTTTCTTT.

This clonotype was recorded a few times. The V gene is TRBV29-1, the J gene TRBJ2-3, with 7 nucleotides matching TRBD1. The CDR3 has 13 residues. The junction had 8 bases not matched to a gene; V was cut back by 7 bases and J by 4 bases. CDR1 and CDR2 from the germline V gene are SQVTM and ANQGSEA. Here the CDR3 DNA reads TGCAGCGCTGTGACAGGGTTGGCAGATACGCAGTATTTT. Its protein is CSAVTGLADTQYF.

The chain couples TRBV20-1 to TRBJ2-1; 8 positions agree with TRBD1. The V segment lost 2 bases and the J segment 4 bases; nucleotides outside the gene matches: 4. The CDR3 spans 14 residues. From germline, CDR1 is DFQATT and CDR2 SNEGSKA (reference sequence). The CDR3 spells CSARLQGVYNEQFF. In DNA form, the CDR3 reads TGCAGTGCTAGATTACAGGGGGTATACAATGAGCAGTTCTTC.

This clonotype showed up just a few times. V gene TRBV5-1 combines with J gene TRBJ1-5; no clear D. The CDR3 spans 13 residues. CDR1 and CDR2 from the germline V gene are SGHRS and YFSETQ. Trimming left V 4 bases short and J 7 bases short, with 12 bases between. CDR3 loop: CASSINSGQPQHF. The CDR3 DNA sequence: TGCGCCAGCAGCATAAACTCGGGGCAGCCCCAGCATTTT.

This clonotype was seen a handful of times. This chain connects TRBV29-1 to TRBJ2-1; 7 bases agree with TRBD2. Germline loops: CDR1 SQVTM, CDR2 ANQGSEA. V lost 4 bases to trimming and J lost 0 bases; unmatched junction nucleotides: 6. The CDR3 has 15 amino acids. The CDR3: CSVGVGLSSYNEQFF. The DNA for the CDR3 is TGCAGCGTTGGAGTGGGACTAAGCTCCTACAATGAGCAGTTCTTC.

This clonotype was seen many times. The rearrangement uses TRBV4-2 and TRBJ2-2; 15 bases map to TRBD2. The ends lost 4 bases at V and 3 bases at J; junction bases unmatched: 6. CDR1 and CDR2 (germline): LGHNA, YNFKEQ. This CDR3 is built from 18 residues. The CDR3 reads CASSPRTSGGEYTGELFF. The DNA for the CDR3 is TGTGCCAGCAGCCCAAGGACTAGCGGGGGGGAGTACACCGGGGAGCTGTTTTTT.

This clonotype has ten or more counts. The CDR3 protein is CSTRDNNNEQFF. For the CDR3, the DNA is TGCAGCACCCGGGATAATAACAATGAGCAGTTCTTC. The chain employs TRBV29-1 and TRBJ2-1; possibly TRBD2 for D (5 bases). The germline V gene encodes CDR1 SQVTM and CDR2 ANQGSEA. The CDR3 spans 12 residues. Trimming stripped 8 bases from V and 5 bases from J, with 13 bases between.